Sequencing of this TCR beta chain was carried out in a study of blood T cells in healthy people across ages. The length of the CDR3 is 13 residues. Germline V gene sequence: CDR1 PRHDT, CDR2 FYEKMQ (reference sequence). Trimming shortened V by 10 bases and J by 1 base, and 11 bases separated the two germline ends. The second PCR ran roughly 6 to 11 cycles with a sample-barcoded 5' primer and J-beta primers. Researchers report that each sample yielded at least 3 million CDR3-containing paired-end reads. TCRdb analysed the 5' RACE reads with MiXCR anew, one entry per CDR3 protein. The sample has over 1.5 million distinct CDR3 sequences; 49% are singletons. To note about this clonotype: Its specificity is not known.

The sample providers were healthy Caucasian people from Russia, aged roughly 6 to 90. Extractions gave at least 5.5 micrograms of total RNA per sample. Study conclusions and caveats: Researchers said unsorted PBMCs prevented a conclusive naive versus antigen-experienced comparison.

Sequences were obtained from blood. V usage is TRBV13 and J usage is TRBJ2-1; D perhaps matches TRBD1 (6 bases). The sequence was collected from a woman between 35 and 50 years old in good health. As DNA, the CDR3 is TGTGCCACGAGGACAGAATCCTACAATGAGCAGTTCTTC. The encoded protein is CATRTESYNEQFF.